This T cell receptor (beta chain) was found in a study of blood T cell repertoires in COVID-19. Looking at the study overall: T cells, B-cell-depleted T cells, or PBMCs supplied cDNA or gDNA.

Recruitment covered 25 or so US areas and drew participants whose ages spanned roughly 18 to 90 years. Cohorts were determined from participant-reported clinical history. The method was immunoSEQ multiplex PCR; TCRdb's version includes in-frame clones alone and lacks a portion of them. The sample shows about 210,000 clones, about nine tenths of them seen only once. The sequenced sample consisted of PBMCs or T cells enriched from blood (not recorded which). This clonotype originated in a man aged 18 to 29 with acute COVID-19.

The CDR3 DNA is TGTGCCAGCAGCTCTCCGGGACAGCTGAACACTGAAGCTTTCTTT. Translated, it gives CASSSPGQLNTEAFF. The chain uses TRBV7-9 and TRBJ1-1; the match to TRBD1 covers 7 bases. CDR3 size: 15 residues. The V gene's germline CDR1 is SEHNR and CDR2 FQNEAQ (reference sequence). V lost 4 bases, J lost 0 bases, and 5 bases stayed unmatched.